This T cell receptor (beta chain) comes out of a study of blood T cells in healthy people across ages. Study-wide results and limits: Long-lived donors exceeded aged donors in naive CD4+ cells and diversity. Per million T cells, TCR beta diversity dropped roughly linearly as age increased.

CDR1 is MNHEY and CDR2 is SVGAGI in the germline V gene. This CDR3 region has 16 residues. V dropped 0 bases and J dropped 6; count of bases not matched to a gene: 8. Sample-barcoded 5' priming and a J-beta primer mix drove a second PCR of about 6 to 12 cycles. Tagging of each cDNA molecule was performed by a template-switch adaptor with 12 random nucleotides. Via MiXCR, TCRdb re-called the 5' RACE reads, giving one row per CDR3 protein. The table has more than 1,400,000 distinct CDR3 sequences, roughly 40% seen once. This clonotype was observed a handful of times. Antigen specificity is unknown. Researchers report isolating at least 7 million PBMCs per sample.

The TCR was taken from a woman between 18 and 30 years old in good health. The chain couples TRBV6-5 to TRBJ2-1; TRBD2 aligns across 7 bases. The sample taken for sequencing was blood. The CDR3 DNA reads TGTGCCAGCAGTTACTCGGGGGGGGACCCCCTCAATGAGCAGTTCTTC. Residues: CASSYSGGDPLNEQFF.